Listed here is a single T cell receptor beta chain. The record originates from a study of blood T cell repertoires in COVID-19. Study as a whole: Acute-phase and convalescent COVID-19 samples originated in the United States, Italy and Spain.

The V end lost 3 bases, the J end lost 3 bases, and 9 bases lay between the germline ends. The CDR3 is made up of 14 amino acids. Germline CDR1 SGHRS, CDR2 YFSETQ. Clones were sequenced by immunoSEQ multiplex PCR, and TCRdb holds only the in-frame ones, with some missing. The sample holds under 150,000 clones; around 81% are singletons and the top ten take 8.5% to 10%. Material for sequencing was peripheral blood. This clonotype was sampled from a man aged 35 to 55 with active or convalescent COVID-19. The chain has TRBV5-1 and TRBJ1-4; D is possibly TRBD1 (6 bases). CDR3 bases: TGCGCCAGCAGCTCCGGACAGCCTAATGAAAAACTGTTTTTT. Its protein product is CASSSGQPNEKLFF.